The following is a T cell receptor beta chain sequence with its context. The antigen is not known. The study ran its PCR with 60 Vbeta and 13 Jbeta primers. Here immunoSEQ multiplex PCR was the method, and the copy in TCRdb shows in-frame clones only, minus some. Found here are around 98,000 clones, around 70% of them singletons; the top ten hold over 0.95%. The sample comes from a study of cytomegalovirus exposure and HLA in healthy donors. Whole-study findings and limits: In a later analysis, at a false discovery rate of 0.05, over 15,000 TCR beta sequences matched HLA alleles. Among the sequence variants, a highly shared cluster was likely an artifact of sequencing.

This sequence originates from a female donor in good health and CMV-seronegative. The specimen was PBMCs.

In nucleotides, the CDR3 is TGTGCCAGCAGCGTAGGGGCAACCACCTCCTACGAGCAGTACTTC. This sequence encodes CASSVGATTSYEQYF. This chain links TRBV9 with TRBJ2-7; no firm D call. Trimming left V 0 bases short and J 0 bases short, with 10 bases between. From germline, CDR1 is SGDLS and CDR2 YYNGEE. The CDR3 contains 15 residues.